This section outlines one T cell receptor (beta chain) sequence together with its context. Its antigen remains unknown. V lost 4 bases, J lost 5 bases, and 15 bases lay in between. The CDR3 covers 15 residues. Germline V gene sequence: CDR1 SGHNT, CDR2 YYREEE (reference sequence). This record belongs to a study of cytomegalovirus exposure and HLA in healthy donors. Broader study findings: About 87% or about 30% of the time was how often most TCR beta V segments were productive, according to an earlier analysis. In vitro assays verified that a few CMV-associated chains recognized CMV antigens specifically.

It was with 60 Vbeta and 13 Jbeta primers that the PCR ran. Assay: immunoSEQ multiplex PCR; the TCRdb copy retains only in-frame clones and omits some. This sample has 160,000 or so clones, with about 83% found just once. There were likely unrecorded immune exposures, though donors were nominally healthy when sampled. The receptor's source is a woman aged 25 to 39 in good health and CMV-seronegative. Sequenced sample: PBMCs. This chain uses TRBV5-4 with TRBJ2-2, with TRBD2 as a possible D gene (5 bases). CDR3 protein: CASSRPTGETGELFF. The CDR3 DNA is TGTGCCAGCAGCCGACCCACCGGGGAGACCGGGGAGCTGTTTTTT.